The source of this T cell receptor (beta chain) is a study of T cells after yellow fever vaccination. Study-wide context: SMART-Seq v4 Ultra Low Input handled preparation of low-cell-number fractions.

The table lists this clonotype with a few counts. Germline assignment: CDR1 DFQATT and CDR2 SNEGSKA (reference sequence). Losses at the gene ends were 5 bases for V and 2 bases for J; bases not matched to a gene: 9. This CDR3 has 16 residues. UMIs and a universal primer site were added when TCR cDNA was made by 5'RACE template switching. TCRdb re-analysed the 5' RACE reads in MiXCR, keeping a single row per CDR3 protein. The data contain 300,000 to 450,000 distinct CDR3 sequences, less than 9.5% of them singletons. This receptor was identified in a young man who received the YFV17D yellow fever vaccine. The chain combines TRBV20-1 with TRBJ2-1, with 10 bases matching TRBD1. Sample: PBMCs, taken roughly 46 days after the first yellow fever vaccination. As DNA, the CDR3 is TGCAGTGCTCGAGGGACAGGGGTTGGGGCCTACAATGAGCAGTTCTTC. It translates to CSARGTGVGAYNEQFF.